The T cell receptor (beta chain) under discussion was sequenced for a study of cytomegalovirus exposure and HLA in healthy donors. Study-level results: Sequences of the TCR beta chain were said to predict the HLA-A and HLA-B alleles of most subjects accurately.

60 Vbeta and 13 Jbeta primers were used in PCR. Some clones are missing from TCRdb's copy, which holds only in-frame ones; the method was immunoSEQ multiplex PCR. The table shows some 180,000 clones, with 78% occurring only once. Regarding this clone: Its antigen is unidentified.

The CDR3 has 12 residues. The germline CDR1 and CDR2 sequences are MDHEN and SYDVKM. This clonotype was sampled from a female donor in good health and CMV-seronegative. This sequence joins TRBV28 and TRBJ2-2; 7 nucleotides agree with TRBD1. The specimen was PBMCs. The CDR3 is CVIQGRTGELFF. The CDR3 DNA follows: TGTGTTATACAGGGGAGAACCGGGGAGCTGTTTTTT.